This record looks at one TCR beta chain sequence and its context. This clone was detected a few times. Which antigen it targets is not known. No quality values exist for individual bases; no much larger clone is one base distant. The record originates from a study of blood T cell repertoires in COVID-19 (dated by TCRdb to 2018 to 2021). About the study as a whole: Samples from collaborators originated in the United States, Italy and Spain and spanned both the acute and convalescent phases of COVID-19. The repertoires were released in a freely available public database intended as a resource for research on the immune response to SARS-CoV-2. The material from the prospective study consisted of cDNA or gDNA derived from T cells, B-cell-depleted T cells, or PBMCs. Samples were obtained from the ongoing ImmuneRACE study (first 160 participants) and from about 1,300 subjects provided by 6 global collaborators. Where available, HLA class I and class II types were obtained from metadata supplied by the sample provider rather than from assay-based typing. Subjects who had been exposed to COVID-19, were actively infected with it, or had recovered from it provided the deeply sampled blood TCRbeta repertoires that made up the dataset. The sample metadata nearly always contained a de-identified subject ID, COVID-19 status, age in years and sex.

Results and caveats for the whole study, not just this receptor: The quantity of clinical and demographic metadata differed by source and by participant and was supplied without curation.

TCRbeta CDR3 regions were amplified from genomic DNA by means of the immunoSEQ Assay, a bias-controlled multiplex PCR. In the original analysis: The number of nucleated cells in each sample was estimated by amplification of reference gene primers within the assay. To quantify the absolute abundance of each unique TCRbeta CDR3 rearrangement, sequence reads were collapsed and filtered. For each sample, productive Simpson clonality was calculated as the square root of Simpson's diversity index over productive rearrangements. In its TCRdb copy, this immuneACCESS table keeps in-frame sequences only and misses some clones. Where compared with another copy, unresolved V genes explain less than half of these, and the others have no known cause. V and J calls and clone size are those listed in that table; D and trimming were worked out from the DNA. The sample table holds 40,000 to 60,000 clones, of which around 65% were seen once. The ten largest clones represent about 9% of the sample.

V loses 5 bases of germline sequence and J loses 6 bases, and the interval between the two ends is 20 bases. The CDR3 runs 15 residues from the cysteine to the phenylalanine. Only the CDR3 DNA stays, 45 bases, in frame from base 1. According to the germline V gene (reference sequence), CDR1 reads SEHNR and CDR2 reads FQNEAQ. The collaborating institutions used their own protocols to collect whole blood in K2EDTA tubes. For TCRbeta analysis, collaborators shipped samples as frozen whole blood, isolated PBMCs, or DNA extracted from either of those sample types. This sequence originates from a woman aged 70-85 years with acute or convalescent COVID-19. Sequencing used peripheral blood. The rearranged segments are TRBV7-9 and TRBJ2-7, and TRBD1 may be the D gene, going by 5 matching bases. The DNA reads TGTGCCAGCAGCCTTCCCATAAGTGGACACAGCGAGCAGTACTTC. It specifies CASSLPISGHSEQYF.